The subject of this entry is one T cell receptor beta chain. This beta chain turned up in a library designed for alpha chains; as an off-target read, its abundance says little. The source of the sample is a study of spatial heterogeneity in lung cancer. Study details: Consistently, beta-chain sequences turned up in larger numbers than alpha-chain sequences did. Mean representation of each unique TCR and UMI combination in the raw reads exceeded ten occurrences.

Each molecule of TCR cDNA was tagged with one unique molecular identifier. A single record per CDR3 protein comes from TCRdb applying MiXCR to the 5' RACE reads. The sample comprises 4,000 to 6,000 distinct CDR3 sequences, approximately 20% of which are singletons, and 20% to 25% rests with the top ten. Time point meaning: sample taken at primary tumor resection. Unsorted whole RNA of tumor, nontumor lung or frozen PBMC was sequenced. Samples came from roughly 70 TRACERx patients with untreated early-stage lung cancer. Per germline, CDR1 SGHVS and CDR2 FNYEAQ. V lost 5 bases and J 1 base, leaving 2 bases between the germline ends. The CDR3 contains 11 residues.

The source of this sequence is a male donor with early-stage non-small cell lung cancer. This sequence joins TRBV7-6 and TRBJ2-5; D gene uncertain. Here the sequenced sample was normal lung tissue next to the tumor, taken at surgery. CDR3 in DNA: TGTGCCAGCAGCATCCAAGAGACCCAGTACTTC. Translating gives CASSIQETQYF.